This TCR beta chain was obtained from a study of shared clonotypes between healthy human individuals. Method: immunoSEQ multiplex PCR; TCRdb's copy keeps in-frame clones and lacks some. The sample shows 1,500,000 or so clones, roughly 97% of them seen only once. On this clone: Its specificity is not known.

The CDR3 length is 16 residues. Germline CDR1 reads KGHSH; CDR2 reads LQKENI. J lost 4 bases, V lost 6 bases, and 9 bases had no gene match. Study-wide results and limits: Non-shared clonotypes were found to have lower generation probabilities than the clonotypes that were shared by all four of the sorted-subset donors.

The sequenced material came from naive CD4+ T cells sorted from blood. Sample subset: CD45RA+ positively selected. V is TRBV18 and J is TRBJ2-1; 10 nucleotides match TRBD1. The TCR comes from a man younger than 45 in good health. As DNA, the CDR3 is TGTGCCAGCTCCCGACTGACAGGGGGCCTATACAATGAGCAGTTCTTC. It encodes CASSRLTGGLYNEQFF. Looking up the rest from reference TRBV18 and TRBJ2-1 gives the full variable domain: NAGVMQNPRHLVRRRGQEARLRCSPMKGHSHVYWYRQLPEEGLKFMVYLQKENIIDESGMPKERFSAEFPKEGPSILRIQQVVRGDSAAYFCASSRLTGGLYNEQFFGPGTRLTVL.